This T cell receptor (beta chain) came from a study of CXCR3-negative and CXCR3-positive naive CD8 T cells. General observations from the study: Partially decreased CXCR3 expression was recorded after cryopreservation, and fresh PBMCs were used in most assays.

With respect to this clonotype: The antigen remains undetermined.

The authors gated naive CD8+ T cells as CD45RO-CCR7+CD27+CD95-. TRB cDNA was prepared as libraries by UMI-labeled 5' RACE. TCRdb re-called the 5' RACE reads, yielding one record per CDR3 amino acid sequence without DNA. This listing includes approximately 66,000 distinct CDR3 sequences. Material: naive CXCR3- CD8+ T cells from blood. Subset defined: CD45RO-CCR7+CD27+CD95- naive CD8+ T cells lacking CXCR3 (TNR3-). The source of this sequence is a human donor in good health. Some clones in this sample may be carry-over from other donors' samples.

The CDR3 loop reads CASSQTSEADTQYF. The chain joins TRBV23-1 to TRBJ2-3; TCRdb calls TRBD2, which cannot be checked without DNA. TRBV23-1 is filed as an ORF, its function uncertain. CDR3 size: 14 residues.